These 6 T cell receptor beta chains originate from one sample sequenced in a study of cytomegalovirus exposure and HLA in healthy donors. Data came from immunoSEQ multiplex PCR; TCRdb stores just in-frame clones and leaves some out. The sample records hundreds of thousands of clones, 86% being singletons. The specimen was PBMCs. These receptor sequences come from a woman younger than 30 in good health and CMV-seronegative.

The rearrangement uses TRBV9 and TRBJ2-1; 11 bases are shared with TRBD1. The V segment lost 0 bases and the J segment 8 bases; nucleotides outside the gene matches: 7. The CDR3 is 16 residues long. Per the germline V gene, CDR1 is SGDLS and CDR2 is YYNGEE. The CDR3, as DNA: TGTGCCAGCAGCGTAGGGAGGACAGGGGGCATGGATGAGCAGTTCTTC. This codes for CASSVGRTGGMDEQFF.

J is TRBJ1-2 and V is TRBV4-1; 7 bases fit TRBD1. Unmatched junction bases numbered 9, after V lost 4 bases and J lost 7 bases. The CDR3 covers 14 residues. Per the germline V gene, CDR1 is MGHRA and CDR2 is YSYEKL. CDR3 DNA sequence: TGCGCCAGCAGCCCAACCGGACAGGTCCTTGGCTACACCTTC. Residues: CASSPTGQVLGYTF.

The chain employs TRBV9 and TRBJ2-2, with a tentative D call TRBD2 (5 bases). Germline V gene sequence: CDR1 SGDLS, CDR2 YYNGEE. There are 11 residues in the CDR3. V was shortened by 5 bases and J by 7 bases, with 6 bases between the two germline ends. As DNA, the CDR3 is TGTGCCAGCAGGGGAGACGGGGAGCTGTTTTTT. Its protein is CASRGDGELFF. The full variable domain, its missing parts supplied by reference TRBV9 and TRBJ2-2, is DSGVTQTPKHLITATGQRVTLRCSPRSGDLSVYWYQQSLDQGLQFLIQYYNGEERAKGNILERFSAQQFPDLHSELNLSSLELGDSALYFCASRGDGELFFGEGSRLTVL.

Remarks on this clone: This same CDR3 is encoded by further DNA sequences in the sample. V gene TRBV7-3 combines with J gene TRBJ2-6; weak D call: TRBD1 (5 bases). The CDR3 sequence is 15 residues long. Germline CDR1 is SGHTA and CDR2 is FQGTGA. V shed 2 bases and J shed 2 bases, with 7 bases lying between them. The CDR3 here is CASSLQGPGANVLTF. CDR3 coding DNA: TGTGCCAGCAGCTTACAGGGCCCTGGGGCCAACGTCCTGACTTTC.

The chain uses TRBV7-9 and TRBJ2-7, with 9 bases identical to TRBD1. CDR3 length: 14 amino acids. Germline V gene lookup returns CDR1 SEHNR and CDR2 FQNEAQ (reference sequence). V shed 2 bases and J 5 bases; nucleotides not matched to a gene: 4. The CDR3 here is CASSLSRDRDEQYF. The CDR3 nucleotides read TGTGCCAGCAGCTTATCCAGGGACAGGGACGAGCAGTACTTC.

In its sample, this clone was seen once. J is TRBJ1-1 and V is TRBV15; D remains unclear. Germline loops: CDR1 LNHNV, CDR2 YYDKDF (reference sequence). V was cut by 1 base and J by 1 base, with 4 bases left in between. CDR3 length equals 13 residues. CDR3 loop: CATSRAENTEAFF. The CDR3 bases are TGTGCCACCAGCAGAGCAGAGAACACTGAAGCTTTCTTT.